Listed here are 21 T cell receptor beta chains from one sample, sequenced in a study of blood T cell repertoires in COVID-19. Clones were sequenced by immunoSEQ multiplex PCR, and TCRdb holds only the in-frame ones, with some missing. Of roughly 180,000 clones in the sample, approximately 88% are singletons; the top ten hold 10% to 15%. The specimen sequenced was PBMCs or T cells enriched from blood (not recorded which). The receptors here all came from a woman aged 55-69 years who had recovered from COVID-19.

The genes are TRBV4-1 and TRBJ2-1, with D perhaps TRBD1 (6 bases). Trimming took 0 bases from V and 2 from J, leaving 20 bases between them. This CDR3 region has 19 residues. The germline V gene encodes CDR1 MGHRA and CDR2 YSYEKL. The CDR3 nucleotides are TGCGCCAGCAGCCAAGAAAGGGAGATTTTTAGGACAGCCTACAATGAGCAGTTCTTC. Translating gives CASSQEREIFRTAYNEQFF.

There are a few counts of this clone. The chain links TRBV18 to TRBJ2-1; unclear D gene. V dropped 6 bases and J dropped 7 bases, with 7 bases sitting between them. Germline V lookup: CDR1 KGHSH, CDR2 LQKENI. The CDR3 runs 11 residues. CDR3 in amino acids: CASSQSNEQFF. The CDR3 DNA sequence: TGTGCCAGCTCCCAGTCGAATGAGCAGTTCTTC. The whole variable domain, remainder taken from reference TRBV18 and TRBJ2-1, is NAGVMQNPRHLVRRRGQEARLRCSPMKGHSHVYWYRQLPEEGLKFMVYLQKENIIDESGMPKERFSAEFPKEGPSILRIQQVVRGDSAAYFCASSQSNEQFFGPGTRLTVL.

The chain uses TRBV5-1 and TRBJ2-4; 7 nucleotides match TRBD2. Germline loops: CDR1 SGHRS, CDR2 YFSETQ. CDR3 length: 15 residues. The V gene end was trimmed by 3 bases and the J gene end by 5 bases; junction bases not matched to a gene: 8. The CDR3 loop reads CASSSPGGLQNIQYF. The CDR3 bases are TGCGCCAGCAGCTCGCCGGGGGGTCTCCAAAACATTCAGTACTTC.

The chain joins TRBV6-5 to TRBJ1-2; 8 positions match TRBD1. The CDR3 length is 14 residues. Germline V gene data show CDR1 as MNHEY and CDR2 as SVGAGI. V was clipped by 4 bases and J by 8 bases; unmatched bases: 9. CDR3 sequence (DNA): TGTGCCAGCAGTTCGGACTGGACAGGGAGGGGCTACACCTTC. The encoded protein is CASSSDWTGRGYTF.

The rearrangement uses TRBV2 and TRBJ1-5, with a possible D match to TRBD1 (5 bases). CDR1 and CDR2 from the germline V gene are SNHLY and FYNNEI. This CDR3 contains 13 residues. V was shortened by 6 bases and J by 6 bases, with 12 bases between the two germline ends. The CDR3 is CASRVGVGQPQHF. Here the CDR3 DNA reads TGTGCCAGCAGGGTAGGGGTAGGTCAGCCCCAGCATTTT.

Regarding this clone: An end of the junction does not agree with germline; a read error may underlie this. The same CDR3 arises from other DNA sequences in this sample as well. The CDR3, as DNA: TGTGCCAGCAGCCTAGCGGGAGGGAATGAGCAGTTCTTC. This codes for CASSLAGGNEQFF. The rearrangement joins TRBV7-9 to TRBJ2-1, with TRBD2 matching over 12 bases. Germline V gives CDR1 SEHNR, CDR2 FQNEAQ (reference sequence). CDR3 size: 13 residues.

This chain connects TRBV10-3 to TRBJ2-3, with unresolved D. This CDR3 contains 14 residues. Between the trimmed V and J ends, which lost 4 bases and 1 base, there was a span of 9 bases. Germline-derived CDR1 and CDR2 are ENHRY and SYGVKD. CDR3 residues: CAISAAGGTDTQYF. The CDR3, as DNA: TGTGCCATCAGTGCTGCTGGAGGCACAGATACGCAGTATTTT.

The rearrangement links TRBV5-1 to TRBJ2-3; 14 bases agree with TRBD2. CDR3 size: 18 residues. Germline CDR1 and CDR2: SGHRS and YFSETQ. V gave up 3 bases and J gave up 2 bases; unmatched junction bases: 8. CDR3 DNA: TGCGCCAGCAGCTACGGACTAGCGGGAGGACCCTTCACAGATACGCAGTATTTT. This encodes CASSYGLAGGPFTDTQYF.

The V call is TRBV6-5, the J call TRBJ2-5, with unresolved D. The CDR3 runs to 15 residues. In germline, CDR1 is MNHEY, CDR2 SVGAGI. Trimming removed 5 bases at V and 3 bases at J, with 16 bases between. The CDR3 here is CASSPLSAQKETQYF. The CDR3 nucleotides read TGTGCCAGCAGTCCCCTTTCAGCGCAAAAAGAGACCCAGTACTTC.

The gene calls are TRBV7-3 and TRBJ1-1, with D possibly TRBD1 on 5 matching bases. From germline, CDR1 is SGHTA and CDR2 FQGTGA. The V gene lost 5 bases and the J gene lost 0 bases, with 13 bases spanning the gap. The CDR3 loop spans 15 amino acids. The CDR3 nucleotides are TGTGCCAGCAGCCCGACGCGGGGGATGAACACTGAAGCTTTCTTT. Amino acids: CASSPTRGMNTEAFF.

The chain carries TRBV11-1 and TRBJ2-1, with 10 bases matching TRBD2. V trimming: 2 bases; J trimming: 2 bases; junction bases outside the gene matches: 0. CDR1 SGHAT and CDR2 FQDESV come from the germline V gene (reference sequence). There are 15 residues in the CDR3. CDR3 DNA: TGTGCCAGCAGCTTAACTAGCGGGACCTACAATGAGCAGTTCTTC. Its translation is CASSLTSGTYNEQFF.

J is TRBJ2-1 and V is TRBV18; 9 bases match TRBD1. From germline, CDR1 is KGHSH and CDR2 LQKENI. The CDR3 loop spans 12 amino acids. Unmatched junction bases numbered 8, after V lost 6 bases and J lost 14 bases. Here the CDR3 reads CASSGDTGGKFF. The CDR3 DNA sequence: TGTGCCAGCTCCGGAGATACAGGGGGCAAGTTCTTC.

The genes are TRBV4-1 and TRBJ2-6; a possible D gene is TRBD1 (5 bases). Germline values: CDR1 MGHRA, CDR2 YSYEKL. CDR3 length: 16 residues. Trimming cost V 0 bases and J 0 bases, with 6 bases left between them. DNA of the CDR3: TGCGCCAGCAGCCAAGACACAGGCTCTGGGGCCAACGTCCTGACTTTC. This translates into CASSQDTGSGANVLTF.

V is TRBV7-8 and J is TRBJ2-1; 10 nucleotides line up with TRBD2. V was clipped by 6 bases and J by 6 bases; unmatched bases: 11. The CDR3 totals 16 residues. The germline CDR1 and CDR2 sequences are SGHVS and FQNEAQ. The CDR3 loop reads CASRGLADPKTNEQFF. For the CDR3, the DNA is TGTGCCAGCAGAGGACTAGCGGACCCTAAGACCAATGAGCAGTTCTTC.

This clone was found once. The chain uses TRBV12-3 or TRBV12-4 and TRBJ1-2; D uncertain. The V end lost 4 bases, the J end lost 4 bases, and 4 bases lay between the germline ends. This CDR3 region has 11 residues. The CDR3 spells CASSWSYGYTF. In DNA, the CDR3 is TGTGCCAGCAGTTGGAGCTATGGCTACACCTTC.

The chain links TRBV11-1 to TRBJ1-6; perhaps TRBD1 as D (5 bases). The CDR3 consists of 15 residues. The V end lost 5 bases, the J end lost 9 bases, and 17 bases lay between the germline ends. Germline CDR1 and CDR2: SGHAT and FQDESV (reference sequence). The CDR3 coding sequence is TGTGCCAGCAGCCTTCCGACAGTTTTTCCTTCACCCCTCCACTTT. Translating gives CASSLPTVFPSPLHF.

The chain recombines TRBV7-9 with TRBJ2-5, with TRBD2 identical over 9 bases. The trim removed 0 bases at V and 4 bases at J, leaving 9 bases unmatched. The germline gives CDR1 SEHNR, CDR2 FQNEAQ (reference sequence). The CDR3 is 17 residues long. This CDR3 reads CASSLARLAGLGETQYF. The CDR3 DNA reads TGTGCCAGCAGCTTAGCGCGGCTAGCGGGGTTAGGAGAGACCCAGTACTTC.

This clone was detected once. This sequence joins TRBV21-1 and TRBJ2-7; the table's D call, TRBD1, was not checked against the DNA. TRBV21-1 is shown as a pseudogene. The CDR3 consists of 15 residues. CDR3 sequence (DNA): TGCGGCTGGGGTTTGACAGGGGGCATCCCCTACGAGCAGTACTTC. Encoded protein: CGWGLTGGIPYEQYF.

The V and J genes are TRBV7-9 and TRBJ1-2; D unresolved. Germline values: CDR1 SEHNR, CDR2 FQNEAQ (reference sequence). The CDR3 is 16 residues long. V lost 5 bases and J lost 0, with 16 bases in between. CDR3 residues: CASSKDVLAPNYGYTF. The DNA for the CDR3 is TGTGCCAGCAGCAAAGACGTTCTGGCCCCTAACTATGGCTACACCTTC.

V gene TRBV29-1 combines with J gene TRBJ1-4, with TRBD1 identical over 8 bases. The length of the CDR3 is 17 residues. V gave up 6 bases and J gave up 3 bases; unmatched junction bases: 15. Germline lookup yields CDR1 SQVTM and CDR2 ANQGSEA. The CDR3 loop reads CSVRGQAHPGANEKLFF. The CDR3 DNA follows: TGCAGCGTCCGGGGACAGGCTCATCCCGGGGCTAATGAAAAACTGTTTTTT.

As concerns this clone: The same CDR3 can be traced to other DNA sequences in this sample. V usage is TRBV12-3 or TRBV12-4 and J usage is TRBJ2-7, with 7 bases fitting TRBD2. Trimming removed 3 bases from V and 2 bases from J; junction bases left unmatched: 1. This CDR3 contains 13 residues. CDR3 in amino acids: CASSLAGAYEQYF. The CDR3 region has the DNA TGTGCCAGCAGTTTGGCGGGAGCCTACGAGCAGTACTTC.